This entry lists 25 T cell receptor beta chains sequenced from one sample in a study of blood T cell repertoires in COVID-19. Only in-frame clones appear in the TCRdb table, and some are missing; sequencing was by immunoSEQ multiplex PCR. The data contain some 90,000 clones, 75% to 95% of them singletons. Source material: peripheral blood. Receptors were obtained from a woman aged 45-65 years in a cohort sampled during active COVID-19.

The DNA for the CDR3 is TGTGCCAGCAGCGGAGGGACAGCCAACTATGGCTACACCTTC. It encodes CASSGGTANYGYTF. V is TRBV6-5 and J is TRBJ1-2, with TRBD1 matching over 7 bases. The V segment lost 6 bases and the J segment 2 bases; nucleotides outside the gene matches: 6. The CDR3 contains 14 residues. CDR1 MNHEY and CDR2 SVGAGI come from the germline V gene.

The V gene is TRBV7-9, the J gene TRBJ1-5; D possibly corresponds to TRBD1 (5 bases). From germline, CDR1 is SEHNR and CDR2 FQNEAQ (reference sequence). The V end lost 1 base, the J end lost 5 bases, and 12 bases lay between the germline ends. The CDR3 consists of 15 residues. DNA for the CDR3: TGTGCCAGCAGCTTAGAGGGAGGGGTTTATCAGCCCCAGCATTTT. As protein: CASSLEGGVYQPQHF.

J is TRBJ2-7 and V is TRBV13; tentative D call: TRBD2 (6 bases). V lost 5 bases and J lost 6, with 11 bases in between. The germline CDR1 and CDR2 sequences are PRHDT and FYEKMQ (reference sequence). This CDR3 spans 12 amino acids. CDR3 loop: CASSRERAEQYF. CDR3 DNA: TGTGCCAGCAGCCGGGAGCGGGCCGAGCAGTACTTC.

The chain carries TRBV6-5 and TRBJ2-7, with a weak D call TRBD1 (6 bases). V lost 7 bases and J 0 bases, leaving 16 bases between the germline ends. CDR1 is MNHEY, CDR2 SVGAGI, per germline. CDR3 length: 15 amino acids. CDR3 in DNA: TGTGCCAGCATAAGCCGGGACATGGCCTCCTACGAGCAGTACTTC. Its protein product is CASISRDMASYEQYF.

This clone was observed a handful of times. The chain couples TRBV3-1 (or the pseudogene TRBV3-2) to TRBJ2-2; D remains unclear. The germline CDR1 and CDR2 sequences are LGHDT and YNNKEL (reference sequence). This CDR3 has 16 amino acids. Trimming took 0 bases from V and 6 from J, leaving 14 bases between them. The CDR3 DNA reads as TGTGCCAGCAGCCAAGATCCGAGTGCTAGTGCCGGGGAGCTGTTTTTT. Its protein product is CASSQDPSASAGELFF.

The genes are TRBV7-9 and TRBJ1-5; 8 positions match TRBD1. CDR1 and CDR2 from the germline V gene are SEHNR and FQNEAQ (reference sequence). V trimming: 1 base; J trimming: 5 bases; junction bases outside the gene matches: 4. The CDR3 sequence is 15 residues long. Here the CDR3 reads CASSLGSGGDQPQHF. CDR3 coding DNA: TGTGCCAGCAGCTTAGGTTCAGGGGGCGATCAGCCCCAGCATTTT.

V usage is TRBV5-3 and J usage is TRBJ2-1; D unclear. TRBV5-3 is reported as an ORF; its role is uncertain. This CDR3 is 10 amino acids long. The CDR3: CPYADNEQFF. The CDR3 nucleotides are TGTCCCTACGCCGACAATGAGCAGTTCTTC.

The V gene is TRBV6-1, the J gene TRBJ1-2; D is undetermined. There are 14 residues in the CDR3. The V gene's germline CDR1 is MNHNS and CDR2 SASEGT. The V end lost 3 bases, the J end lost 8 bases, and 16 bases lay between the germline ends. The CDR3 coding sequence is TGTGCCAGCAGTGACCCGAGGGAGCCTGACGGCTACACCTTC. Its translation: CASSDPREPDGYTF.

The rearrangement uses TRBV19 and TRBJ1-2, with D perhaps matching TRBD1 (5 bases). The germline CDR1 and CDR2 sequences are LNHDA and SQIVND (reference sequence). Trimming pared 0 bases from V and 5 bases from J, leaving 13 bases between. The CDR3 contains 15 residues. DNA for the CDR3: TGTGCCAGTAGTATAGATCGGGGGACCGGATATGGCTACACCTTC. Its translation: CASSIDRGTGYGYTF.

The rearrangement joins TRBV6-6 to TRBJ1-1; D not certain. Looked up from germline, CDR1 is MNHNY and CDR2 is SVGAGI (reference sequence). The ends were cut back, 2 bases at V and 6 bases at J, with 10 bases in the middle. The CDR3 consists of 13 residues. Here the CDR3 reads CASSYGGRAEAFF. The DNA for the CDR3 is TGTGCCAGCAGTTACGGAGGGAGGGCTGAAGCTTTCTTT.

V gene TRBV2 combines with J gene TRBJ1-1, with D unresolved. The V gene lost 5 bases and the J gene lost 1 base, with 17 bases spanning the gap. This CDR3 is built from 16 residues. Germline loops: CDR1 SNHLY, CDR2 FYNNEI. CDR3 DNA sequence: TGTGCCAGCAGTCCCGACACATTCGCGACGAACACTGAAGCTTTCTTT. Residues: CASSPDTFATNTEAFF.

The chain couples TRBV4-1 to TRBJ2-6; no clear D gene. Trimming stripped 0 bases from V and 0 bases from J, with 15 bases between. Germline assignment: CDR1 MGHRA and CDR2 YSYEKL. The CDR3 contains 19 residues. The CDR3, as DNA: TGCGCCAGCAGCCAAGATAATGTAAAGATGAGCTCTGGGGCCAACGTCCTGACTTTC. Protein product: CASSQDNVKMSSGANVLTF.

This rearrangement joins TRBV11-3 to TRBJ2-3; a weak D match, TRBD2 (6 bases). The CDR3 has 15 amino acids. The V gene lost 0 bases and the J gene lost 2 bases, with 9 bases spanning the gap. The germline gives CDR1 SGHNT, CDR2 YENEEA. CDR3 region: CASSLEGRNTDTQYF. For the CDR3, the DNA is TGTGCCAGCAGCTTAGAGGGGAGGAACACAGATACGCAGTATTTT.

The chain employs TRBV19 and TRBJ1-5, with 7 bases lining up with TRBD1. In germline, CDR1 is LNHDA, CDR2 SQIVND (reference sequence). V shed 1 base, J shed 6 bases, and the junction held 9 bases outside the gene matches. The CDR3 runs to 16 residues. The CDR3 is CASSIGSQGVTQPQHF. CDR3 nucleotides: TGTGCCAGTAGTATAGGATCCCAGGGGGTCACTCAGCCCCAGCATTTT.

The chain is built from TRBV4-1 and TRBJ2-2, with TRBD1 as a possible D gene (5 bases). The CDR3 is made up of 16 amino acids. Germline V gene sequence: CDR1 MGHRA, CDR2 YSYEKL. With 3 bases removed from V and 0 bases from J, the gap between germline ends came to 11 bases. CDR3 sequence reads: CASSQADSTNTGELFF. The CDR3 DNA sequence: TGCGCCAGCAGCCAGGCCGACAGTACGAACACCGGGGAGCTGTTTTTT.

The V and J genes are TRBV9 and TRBJ2-5; 10 nucleotides align to TRBD2. The CDR3 has 15 amino acids. The V segment lost 5 bases and the J segment 4 bases; nucleotides outside the gene matches: 8. CDR1 and CDR2 (germline): SGDLS, YYNGEE. Here the CDR3 DNA reads TGTGCCAGCAGTCTAGCGGGAGTGGAGGTAGAGACCCAGTACTTC. Its translation is CASSLAGVEVETQYF.

The chain employs TRBV27 and TRBJ2-1; D remains ambiguous. The CDR3 is 14 residues long. The ends were cut back, 6 bases at V and 0 bases at J, with 9 bases in the middle. Germline loops: CDR1 MNHEY, CDR2 SMNVEV (reference sequence). DNA for the CDR3: TGTGCCAGCAGGTCGGCGGTCTCCTACAATGAGCAGTTCTTC. This translates into CASRSAVSYNEQFF.

V gene TRBV6-1 combines with J gene TRBJ2-7; a possible D gene is TRBD1 (6 bases). Germline V gene data show CDR1 as MNHNS and CDR2 as SASEGT. Trimming cost V 0 bases and J 4 bases, with 19 bases left between them. The CDR3 runs 17 residues. CDR3 protein: CASSEADRPLTMYEQYF. As DNA, the CDR3 is TGTGCCAGCAGTGAAGCTGACAGGCCCCTTACCATGTACGAGCAGTACTTC.

V usage is TRBV24-1 and J usage is TRBJ2-1, with 8 nucleotides matching TRBD2. The germline V gene encodes CDR1 KGHDR and CDR2 SFDVKD. CDR3 length: 15 residues. J was trimmed by 9 bases and V by 7 bases; bases with no gene match: 13. The CDR3 DNA sequence: TGTGCCACCAGCCGTGGGGCGGGGGGACCTATTGAGCAGTTCTTC. Translation: CATSRGAGGPIEQFF.

This clone was seen only once. Here the CDR3 reads CSASEGPPTLEQYF. The CDR3 region has the DNA TGCAGTGCTAGTGAGGGTCCCCCGACACTCGAGCAGTACTTC. J is TRBJ2-7 and V is TRBV20-1; possibly TRBD2 for D (5 bases). The CDR3 has 14 amino acids. Germline V gene sequence: CDR1 DFQATT, CDR2 SNEGSKA (reference sequence). With 3 bases removed from V and 6 bases from J, the gap between germline ends came to 18 bases.

V is TRBV2 and J is TRBJ2-5; D is perhaps TRBD2 (6 bases). V was shortened by 5 bases and J by 5 bases, with 18 bases between the two germline ends. Germline V gives CDR1 SNHLY, CDR2 FYNNEI. The CDR3 sequence is 15 residues long. The CDR3, as DNA: TGTGCCAGCAGTTCGACAGCCGGCCGGGGGGAGACCCAGTACTTC. Translating it yields CASSSTAGRGETQYF.

The chain links TRBV6-5 to TRBJ1-2; D uncertain. Germline V gene sequence: CDR1 MNHEY, CDR2 SVGAGI. V was trimmed by 5 bases and J by 6 bases, leaving 16 bases between them. The CDR3 consists of 14 residues. DNA for the CDR3: TGTGCCAGCAGTCCCCGAGCGGGGTATGATGGCTACACCTTC. This translates into CASSPRAGYDGYTF.

The chain joins TRBV4-1 to TRBJ2-3, with 10 bases matching TRBD1. Germline CDR1 MGHRA, CDR2 YSYEKL. The CDR3 sequence is 16 residues long. V gave up 2 bases and J gave up 3 bases; unmatched junction bases: 5. The CDR3 nucleotides read TGCGCCAGCAGCCAAACCGGGACAGGGGCGACAGATACGCAGTATTTT. Amino acid sequence: CASSQTGTGATDTQYF.

The rearrangement uses TRBV6-5 and TRBJ1-6; the D gene is possibly TRBD1 (5 bases). CDR1 is MNHEY and CDR2 is SVGAGI in the germline V gene. Between the trimmed V and J ends, which lost 4 bases and 8 bases, there was a span of 12 bases. This CDR3 contains 14 residues. The CDR3 nucleotides read TGTGCCAGCAGTTCGTCTAGGGGCGATTCACCCCTCCACTTT. It is translated as CASSSSRGDSPLHF.

The genes are TRBV18 and TRBJ2-7; TRBD1 agrees at 11 bases. After removal of 2 bases from V and 7 bases from J, the junction contained 10 bases not matched to a gene. Per germline, CDR1 KGHSH and CDR2 LQKENI. There are 16 residues in the CDR3. The CDR3: CASSPNGTGGAGEQYF. The DNA for the CDR3 is TGTGCCAGCTCACCAAACGGGACAGGGGGTGCGGGTGAGCAGTACTTC.